This T cell receptor (beta chain) was captured by sequencing in a study of long-term antiretroviral therapy in people with HIV. Study outcomes and limitations: Controls exceeded HIV repertoires in CDR3 length range. All blood samples came from the years 2004 to 2017, possibly under older ART regimens.

CDR1 and CDR2 (germline): GTSNPN, SVGIG (reference sequence). The CDR3 covers 13 residues. Trimming shortened V by 2 bases and J by 3 bases, and 9 bases separated the two germline ends. This clone has just a few counts. Its antigen is not identified. Survey level was the resolution at which the v3.0 immunoSEQ assay ran. Sequencing was designed to cover roughly 35,000-55,000 T-cell genomes in each sample. Produced via immunoSEQ multiplex PCR; TCRdb's table is partial and in-frame only. Altogether 20,000 to 30,000 clones are present, roughly 85% being singletons, with the ten largest covering about 9%. Specimens held roughly 0.9-10 million cryopreserved PBMC prior to DNA extraction.

This TCR derives from a woman aged 40 to 50 with HIV. Specimen: unsorted PBMCs, collected 1.2 years after starting antiretroviral therapy. The genes are TRBV30 and TRBJ2-3; D ambiguous. CDR3 amino acids: CAWSSVDTDTQYF. The DNA of the CDR3 is TGTGCCTGGAGTTCGGTAGATACAGATACGCAGTATTTT.